This T cell receptor beta chain was recovered during a study of CD8 T cells in Susac syndrome. Reverse transcription of roughly 0.5 to 1 ug RNA used random hexamers. One entry per CDR3 protein, called by TCRdb with MiXCR from the immunoSEQ multiplex PCR reads. Among roughly 150,000 distinct CDR3 sequences listed, 95% to 96% were seen once. The CDR3 totals 15 residues. Germline trimming cut 3 bases from V and 4 bases from J; bases unmatched to any gene: 7. Germline CDR1 reads GTSNPN; CDR2 reads SVGIG (reference sequence). The specimen was CD8+ T cells from PBMCs. The receptor was isolated from a human donor with multiple sclerosis. This chain joins TRBV30 and TRBJ2-5, with 11 bases matching TRBD1. CDR3 sequence: CAWRDRGPSLETQYF. The DNA for the CDR3 is TGTGCCTGGAGGGACAGGGGGCCGTCATTAGAGACCCAGTACTTC.